This T cell receptor beta chain was sequenced in a study of PD-L1 blockade in urothelial cancer. Study-level information: Most patients, about 85% of the roughly 30, were males with bladder-origin cancer.

Time point: pretreatment peripheral blood. Generated by immunoSEQ multiplex PCR, the TCRdb table keeps only in-frame clones and is missing some. This table holds tens of thousands of clones, 70% to 90% found once. With respect to this clone: This same CDR3 is encoded by further DNA sequences in the sample.

The ends lost 4 bases at V and 3 bases at J; junction bases unmatched: 3. Germline CDR1 and CDR2: SEHNR and FQNEAQ (reference sequence). This CDR3 comprises 14 residues. The J gene is TRBJ2-5, the V gene TRBV7-9; 9 bases agree with TRBD1. This receptor was taken from a man aged 55 to 70 with urothelial cancer. Sequenced here: PBMCs, sampled around atezolizumab (anti-PD-L1) treatment. The CDR3 bases are TGTGCCAGCAGCTCAACAGGGGGCGAAGAGACCCAGTACTTC. Protein sequence: CASSSTGGEETQYF.